This TCR beta chain stems from a study of OX40 agonist ivuxolimab in advanced cancers. At the level of the study: The study gave patients intravenous ivuxolimab at 0.01 to 10 mg/kg every 2 weeks. Study-wide points: Expanded clones were, on average, more numerous in CD8+ T cells than in CD4+.

Details on this clone: The antigen is unknown. Other DNA variants within this sample encode the same CDR3.

V trimming: 3 bases; J trimming: 0 bases; junction bases outside the gene matches: 1. Germline V gene lookup returns CDR1 SGHVS and CDR2 FQNEAQ. The CDR3 runs to 15 residues. Profiling relied on immunoSEQ multiplex PCR, and the TCRdb table lists in-frame clones only, not all of them. The sample contains about 22,000 clones, 84% of which appear only once. The chain combines TRBV7-8 with TRBJ1-5; 8 bases are shared with TRBD1. The receptor was derived from an adult with an advanced solid tumor such as melanoma, head and neck, liver or kidney cancer. The sequences come from CD4+ or CD8+ T cells sorted from blood, collected in a trial of the OX40 agonist ivuxolimab. The CDR3 is CASSLDRVSNQPQHF. The CDR3 region has the DNA TGTGCCAGCAGCTTGGACAGGGTTAGCAATCAGCCCCAGCATTTT.